The 31 T cell receptor beta chains in this list originate from one sample, sequenced in a study of blood T cell repertoires in COVID-19 (dated by TCRdb to the early 2020s). The receptor library was made with the immunoSEQ multiplex PCR assay. The source is immuneACCESS, and TCRdb retained only in-frame sequences with V and J called. Part of the clones is not carried over; for the studies checked, unresolved V genes explain less than half of this, and the remainder is unexplained. Here the sample has 40,000 or so clones; around 83% occur a single time. Jointly, the top ten make up roughly 13% of the sample. Sequencing input: peripheral blood. Receptor source: a woman in her seventies in a cohort sampled during active COVID-19.

The V call is TRBV10-3, the J call TRBJ1-5; maybe TRBD1 (5 bases). The CDR3 sequence is 17 residues long. Germline lookup yields CDR1 ENHRY and CDR2 SYGVKD. The V gene lost 1 base and the J gene lost 6 bases, with 19 bases spanning the gap. The CDR3 sequence: CAISEFSGGRISQPQHF. The CDR3, as DNA: TGTGCCATCAGTGAGTTTTCGGGGGGGAGGATCAGTCAGCCCCAGCATTTT.

The rearrangement uses TRBV13 and TRBJ2-1, with D possibly TRBD2 on 6 matching bases. The CDR3 is 16 amino acids. V was clipped by 4 bases and J by 4 bases, with 17 bases between them. Germline loops: CDR1 PRHDT, CDR2 FYEKMQ (reference sequence). The CDR3 DNA reads TGTGCCAGCAGCTCCGAAAAGGAGGGCCCGTACAATGAGCAGTTCTTC. It encodes CASSSEKEGPYNEQFF.

The J gene is TRBJ2-3, the V gene TRBV29-1, with D possibly matching TRBD1 (5 bases). From germline, CDR1 is SQVTM and CDR2 ANQGSEA. V shed 2 bases and J shed 0 bases, with 6 bases lying between them. This CDR3 has 13 amino acids. The CDR3 DNA reads as TGCAGCGTTGAACAGGGTAGCACAGATACGCAGTATTTT. It encodes CSVEQGSTDTQYF.

This clone was seen a single time. This chain joins TRBV28 and TRBJ1-5; 7 nucleotides align to TRBD1. The CDR3 spans 17 residues. The V and J ends lost 4 bases and 6 bases, in that order; junction bases with no gene match: 15. Germline V lookup: CDR1 MDHEN, CDR2 SYDVKM. The DNA of the CDR3 is TGTGCCAGCAGTTCGGGTACAGGGGTTCAAGATGGTCAGCCCCAGCATTTT. Its protein product is CASSSGTGVQDGQPQHF.

The CDR3 nucleotides read TGTGCCAGCAGCCGTTCCGAGGGTGAGCAGTTCTTC. This translates into CASSRSEGEQFF. The chain has TRBV3-1 (or the pseudogene TRBV3-2) and TRBJ2-1, with a weak D call TRBD2 (5 bases). This CDR3 contains 12 residues. CDR1 and CDR2 from the germline V gene are LGHDT and YNNKEL (reference sequence). The ends were cut back, 4 bases at V and 9 bases at J, with 10 bases in the middle.

V is TRBV28 and J is TRBJ2-1; D gene ambiguous. V lost 10 bases to trimming and J lost 0 bases, with 16 bases between them. The CDR3 runs 15 residues. CDR1 MDHEN and CDR2 SYDVKM come from the germline V gene. CDR3 nucleotide sequence: TGTGCCACCTGCGGAGCCTGGAGCTCCTACAATGAGCAGTTCTTC. Its translation is CATCGAWSSYNEQFF.

The chain combines TRBV6-2 or TRBV6-3 with TRBJ1-4; no definite D call. V was pared by 0 bases and J by 7 bases, with 12 bases between. The CDR3 covers 15 residues. Germline loops: CDR1 MNHEY, CDR2 SVGEGT. The DNA for the CDR3 is TGTGCCAGCAGTTACTCTGGTCCGCGTGGTGAAAAACTGTTTTTT. As protein: CASSYSGPRGEKLFF.

The chain links TRBV28 to TRBJ2-1; a possible D gene is TRBD2 (5 bases). The length of the CDR3 is 13 residues. Per the germline V gene, CDR1 is MDHEN and CDR2 is SYDVKM. The V and J ends lost 5 bases and 9 bases respectively, with 14 bases between them. CDR3 residues: CASSGPTRSEQFF. DNA of the CDR3: TGTGCCAGCAGTGGGCCCACTAGAAGTGAGCAGTTCTTC.

This clone was seen more than once but under ten times. CDR3 sequence (DNA): TGTGCCAGCAGCATTCGACAGGGGGCCAACTACAATGAGCAGTTCTTC. As protein: CASSIRQGANYNEQFF. The V and J genes are TRBV7-6 and TRBJ2-1, with 10 bases fitting TRBD1. The V gene's germline CDR1 is SGHVS and CDR2 FNYEAQ. V dropped 5 bases and J dropped 3; count of bases not matched to a gene: 7. The CDR3 length is 16 residues.

The genes are TRBV25-1 and TRBJ1-2; D uncertain. V lost 3 bases and J lost 4, with 9 bases in between. The CDR3 consists of 13 residues. CDR1 MGHDK and CDR2 SYGVNS come from the germline V gene. As DNA, the CDR3 is TGTGCCAGCAGTGATGGAGTGAGCTATGGCTACACCTTC. Its translation: CASSDGVSYGYTF.

The rearrangement links TRBV28 to TRBJ2-2; TRBD2 matches at 9 bases. This CDR3 region has 15 residues. The V segment lost 7 bases and the J segment 5 bases; nucleotides outside the gene matches: 8. CDR1 and CDR2 (germline): MDHEN, SYDVKM. This chain's CDR3 is CASNTGTSFTGELFF. CDR3 bases: TGTGCCAGCAATACCGGGACTAGCTTTACCGGGGAGCTGTTTTTT.

This chain connects TRBV28 to TRBJ2-7, with TRBD2 identical over 7 bases. The trim removed 5 bases at V and 5 bases at J, leaving 6 bases unmatched. The CDR3 runs to 13 residues. Germline V gives CDR1 MDHEN, CDR2 SYDVKM. CDR3: CASSPAGYNEQYF. The CDR3 DNA reads as TGTGCCAGCAGTCCAGCGGGATACAACGAGCAGTACTTC.

V gene TRBV29-1 combines with J gene TRBJ2-7; D is possibly TRBD1 (6 bases). Trimming left V 6 bases short and J 2 bases short, with 11 bases between. CDR1 is SQVTM and CDR2 is ANQGSEA in the germline V gene. The CDR3 extends over 12 amino acids. CDR3 sequence (DNA): TGCAGCGTGAGGGACACAGCCTACGAGCAGTACTTC. This codes for CSVRDTAYEQYF.

The sample holds one count of this clone. The chain combines TRBV7-2 with TRBJ2-2, with TRBD2 as a possible D gene (6 bases). The CDR3 totals 15 residues. The V end lost 4 bases, the J end lost 5 bases, and 14 bases lay between the germline ends. Germline CDR1 and CDR2: SGHTA and FQGNSA. The CDR3 loop reads CASSSSAGRTGELFF. The CDR3 bases are TGTGCCAGCAGCTCCTCCGCGGGACGGACCGGGGAGCTGTTTTTT.

The genes are TRBV6-5 and TRBJ1-3, with 8 bases matching TRBD1. V dropped 0 bases and J dropped 2; count of bases not matched to a gene: 3. This CDR3 is built from 16 residues. Germline loops: CDR1 MNHEY, CDR2 SVGAGI. The CDR3 nucleotides read TGTGCCAGCAGTTACTCCAGGACAGGGACTGGAAACACCATATATTTT. Its protein product is CASSYSRTGTGNTIYF.

The chain recombines TRBV7-9 with TRBJ2-2; tentative D call: TRBD1 (6 bases). CDR1 and CDR2 (germline): SEHNR, FQNEAQ (reference sequence). This CDR3 is 15 amino acids long. Trimming removed 0 bases at V and 7 bases at J, with 12 bases between. CDR3 bases: TGTGCCAGCAGCTTAGCGTTGGGGGCTCACGGGGAGCTGTTTTTT. Its protein product is CASSLALGAHGELFF.

The chain links TRBV5-8 to TRBJ1-2; possibly TRBD1 for D (6 bases). V was cut by 0 bases and J by 7 bases, with 16 bases left in between. This CDR3 is 15 amino acids long. Germline V CDR1 and CDR2: SGHTS, YDEGEE. The CDR3 spells CASSLASGGLSGYTF. The CDR3 DNA follows: TGTGCCAGCAGCTTGGCATCGGGGGGCTTAAGTGGCTACACCTTC.

In this sample, this clone turned up a few times. This chain connects TRBV12-3 or TRBV12-4 to TRBJ1-6; the D is unclear. There are 12 residues in the CDR3. Deletions cut 5 bases from V and 10 bases from J, with 9 bases between. CDR3 region: CASSSSTSPLHF. The CDR3 nucleotides read TGTGCCAGCAGTAGTAGCACGTCACCCCTCCACTTT.

This clone has just one count. The chain employs TRBV5-1 and TRBJ1-1; maybe TRBD1 (5 bases). This CDR3 contains 15 residues. V was cut by 0 bases and J by 5 bases, with 14 bases left in between. CDR1 SGHRS and CDR2 YFSETQ come from the germline V gene. CDR3 coding DNA: TGCGCCAGCAGCTTGGAACAGGCAAGTAGAACTGAAGCTTTCTTT. Protein: CASSLEQASRTEAFF.

This clone appeared a few times. The V and J genes are TRBV6-2 or TRBV6-3 and TRBJ2-1, with 10 nucleotides matching TRBD2. In germline, CDR1 is MNHEY, CDR2 SVGEGT. The CDR3 consists of 15 residues. V lost 5 bases to trimming and J lost 5 bases; unmatched junction nucleotides: 6. The CDR3, as DNA: TGTGCCAGCAGTCGACTAGCGGGTAATAACAATGAGCAGTTCTTC. It is translated as CASSRLAGNNNEQFF.

The chain links TRBV6-5 to TRBJ1-2, with no clear D. This CDR3 contains 13 residues. Per the germline V gene, CDR1 is MNHEY and CDR2 is SVGAGI. V dropped 7 bases and J dropped 1 base, with 10 bases sitting between them. CDR3 sequence (DNA): TGTGCCAGCAAAACCGACAATAACTATGGCTACACCTTC. Amino acids: CASKTDNNYGYTF.

The chain carries TRBV5-1 and TRBJ2-3; D may be TRBD2 (6 bases). Germline V gene sequence: CDR1 SGHRS, CDR2 YFSETQ. V was clipped by 7 bases and J by 3 bases, with 15 bases between them. The CDR3 has 14 residues. The CDR3 loop reads CASRQATSTDTQYF. CDR3 nucleotides: TGCGCCAGCCGCCAAGCGACTAGTACAGATACGCAGTATTTT. The full variable domain, with the rest looked up from reference TRBV5-1 and TRBJ2-3, is KAGVTQTPRYLIKTRGQQVTLSCSPISGHRSVSWYQQTPGQGLQFLFEYFSETQRNKGNFPGRFSGRQFSNSRSEMNVSTLELGDSALYLCASRQATSTDTQYFGPGTRLTVL.

The chain couples TRBV18 to TRBJ2-7; 9 bases line up with TRBD1. Trimming cost V 3 bases and J 5 bases; bases outside gene matches: 2. The germline gives CDR1 KGHSH, CDR2 LQKENI. This CDR3 spans 13 amino acids. The CDR3 DNA sequence: TGTGCCAGCTCACCGGGACAGGGACACGAGCAGTACTTC. Translated: CASSPGQGHEQYF.

This sequence joins TRBV12-3 or TRBV12-4 and TRBJ2-1, with 10 bases lining up with TRBD2. This CDR3 is 12 amino acids long. V lost 6 bases, J lost 15 bases, and 8 bases stayed unmatched. The CDR3 sequence is CASRRTSGHGFF. The CDR3 bases are TGTGCCAGCAGAAGGACTAGCGGCCACGGGTTCTTC.

The CDR3 protein is CASSPEQYNEQFF. Written as DNA, the CDR3 is TGTGCCAGCTCACCAGAACAGTACAATGAGCAGTTCTTC. The chain is built from TRBV18 and TRBJ2-1; D gene unclear. The CDR3 length is 13 residues. Deletions cut 2 bases from V and 4 bases from J, with 6 bases between. CDR1 and CDR2 from the germline V gene are KGHSH and LQKENI.

The chain is built from TRBV30 and TRBJ2-1; 8 bases match TRBD2. The germline CDR1 and CDR2 sequences are GTSNPN and SVGIG (reference sequence). V was clipped by 1 base and J by 4 bases; unmatched bases: 9. This CDR3 region has 16 residues. CDR3 nucleotide sequence: TGTGCCTGGAGTGCCCCCCCTAGCGGGCTTTACAATGAGCAGTTCTTC. It translates to CAWSAPPSGLYNEQFF.

The J gene is TRBJ2-5, the V gene TRBV5-5; D unresolved. The CDR3 length is 16 residues. Germline V CDR1 and CDR2: SGHKS, YYEKEE (reference sequence). The V end was cut by 4 bases, the J end by 1 base, with 17 bases between. The DNA for the CDR3 is TGTGCCAGCAGCCCCGTGGGCGAGACGCTCCAAGAGACCCAGTACTTC. Translation: CASSPVGETLQETQYF. The variable domain in full, completed from reference TRBV5-5 and TRBJ2-5, reads DAGVTQSPTHLIKTRGQQVTLRCSPISGHKSVSWYQQVLGQGPQFIFQYYEKEERGRGNFPDRFSARQFPNYSSELNVNALLLGDSALYLCASSPVGETLQETQYFGPGTRLLVL.

The CDR3 region has the DNA TGTGCCAGCAGTCCGGACAGCGTCTCTGGAAACACCATATATTTT. Its translation is CASSPDSVSGNTIYF. The J gene is TRBJ1-3, the V gene TRBV6-6; the D gene is possibly TRBD1 (6 bases). This CDR3 comprises 15 residues. V shed 5 bases and J shed 0 bases, with 11 bases lying between them. Germline V gives CDR1 MNHNY, CDR2 SVGAGI (reference sequence).

Points on this clone: One end of the junction fails to match germline, which may point to a read error. This chain joins TRBV7-7 and TRBJ2-5; possibly TRBD1 for D (6 bases). This CDR3 has 16 residues. Germline values: CDR1 SSHAT, CDR2 FNYEAQ (reference sequence). In nucleotides, the CDR3 is TGTGCTAGCAGCCTAGGGCGGACAGTACGGCAAGAGACCCAGTACTTC. Its protein is CASSLGRTVRQETQYF. The complete variable domain, with remaining parts taken from reference TRBV7-7 and TRBJ2-5, reads GAGVSQSPRYKVTKRGQDVTLRCDPISSHATLYWYQQALGQGPEFLTYFNYEAQPDKSGLPSDRFSAERPEGSISTLTIQRTEQRDSAMYRCASSLGRTVRQETQYFGPGTRLLVL.

This rearrangement joins TRBV18 to TRBJ2-3; possible D gene TRBD1, 6 bases. V shed 6 bases and J shed 0 bases, with 10 bases lying between them. Looked up from germline, CDR1 is KGHSH and CDR2 is LQKENI. The CDR3 totals 14 residues. CDR3 protein: CASSPDRSTDTQYF. In nucleotides, the CDR3 is TGTGCCAGCTCGCCCGACAGGAGCACAGATACGCAGTATTTT. Combining the CDR3 with reference TRBV18 and TRBJ2-3 gives the whole variable domain NAGVMQNPRHLVRRRGQEARLRCSPMKGHSHVYWYRQLPEEGLKFMVYLQKENIIDESGMPKERFSAEFPKEGPSILRIQQVVRGDSAAYFCASSPDRSTDTQYFGPGTRLTVL.

This rearrangement joins TRBV5-1 to TRBJ2-5, with 12 bases lining up with TRBD2. The CDR3 consists of 15 residues. J lost 3 bases, V lost 0 bases, and 0 bases had no gene match. Germline V gives CDR1 SGHRS, CDR2 YFSETQ. CDR3 residues: CASSLASGGEETQYF. The CDR3 DNA reads TGCGCCAGCAGCTTGGCTAGCGGGGGGGAAGAGACCCAGTACTTC.